Below, 13 T cell receptor beta chains from the same sample are listed, as sequenced in a study of cytomegalovirus exposure and HLA in healthy donors. The PCR ran on 60 Vbeta and 13 Jbeta primers. Clones were sequenced by immunoSEQ multiplex PCR, and TCRdb holds only the in-frame ones, with some missing. This table has some 180,000 clones, 8.5% to 10% appearing once. The material sequenced was PBMCs. Receptor source: a woman aged 25-40 years in good health and CMV-seropositive.

This chain links TRBV5-1 with TRBJ2-1; 7 nucleotides line up with TRBD2. Germline trimming cut 0 bases from V and 7 bases from J; bases unmatched to any gene: 10. The CDR3 sequence is 16 residues long. Germline V CDR1 and CDR2: SGHRS, YFSETQ. The CDR3 is CASSLVPQKRENEQFF. The CDR3 nucleotides read TGCGCCAGCAGCTTGGTGCCACAAAAGCGGGAAAATGAGCAGTTCTTC. The full variable domain, completed using reference TRBV5-1 and TRBJ2-1, is KAGVTQTPRYLIKTRGQQVTLSCSPISGHRSVSWYQQTPGQGLQFLFEYFSETQRNKGNFPGRFSGRQFSNSRSEMNVSTLELGDSALYLCASSLVPQKRENEQFFGPGTRLTVL.

V and J are TRBV2 and TRBJ2-7; D possibly corresponds to TRBD1 (6 bases). V was shortened by 6 bases and J by 3 bases, with 12 bases between the two germline ends. This CDR3 has 13 residues. The V gene's germline CDR1 is SNHLY and CDR2 FYNNEI. CDR3 loop: CASSLVQGYEQYF. The CDR3 nucleotides are TGTGCCAGCAGCCTAGTACAGGGCTACGAGCAGTACTTC.

This chain joins TRBV7-2 and TRBJ2-7; D gene unclear. The CDR3 is made up of 14 amino acids. The V and J ends lost 1 base and 3 bases respectively, with 10 bases between them. From germline, CDR1 is SGHTA and CDR2 FQGNSA. CDR3 bases: TGTGCCAGCAGCTTAGATGGCTCCCGCTACGAGCAGTACTTC. Protein product: CASSLDGSRYEQYF. Using reference TRBV7-2 and TRBJ2-7 for the parts outside the CDR3, the full variable domain is GAGVSQSPSNKVTEKGKDVELRCDPISGHTALYWYRQSLGQGLEFLIYFQGNSAPDKSGLPSDRFSAERTGGSVSTLTIQRTQQEDSAVYLCASSLDGSRYEQYFGPGTRLTVT.

The CDR3: CASSQTGYEQYF. In nucleotides, the CDR3 is TGTGCCAGCAGCCAGACAGGCTACGAGCAGTACTTC. The chain couples TRBV5-8 to TRBJ2-7, with D perhaps TRBD1 (6 bases). This CDR3 has 12 amino acids. Germline-derived CDR1 and CDR2 are SGHTS and YDEGEE. Trimming stripped 4 bases from V and 3 bases from J, with 8 bases between.

In this sample, this clone turned up a few times. The rearrangement joins TRBV5-1 to TRBJ1-2, with D perhaps matching TRBD1 (5 bases). The V gene lost 4 bases and the J gene lost 8 bases, with 12 bases spanning the gap. Per the germline V gene, CDR1 is SGHRS and CDR2 is YFSETQ. The CDR3 is made up of 12 amino acids. The CDR3: CASSPGGAGYTF. Written as DNA, the CDR3 is TGCGCCAGCAGCCCCGGTGGGGCAGGCTACACCTTC.

This clone came up a few times. The chain employs TRBV25-1 and TRBJ2-2; 8 nucleotides line up with TRBD2. CDR3 size: 16 residues. V trimming: 3 bases; J trimming: 0 bases; junction bases outside the gene matches: 3. Looked up from germline, CDR1 is MGHDK and CDR2 is SYGVNS. In DNA form, the CDR3 reads TGTGCCAGCAGTGATCTCGGGAGGGCGAACACCGGGGAGCTGTTTTTT. Translated, it gives CASSDLGRANTGELFF.

V and J are TRBV4-1 and TRBJ1-4; possibly TRBD1 for D (6 bases). The CDR3 contains 18 residues. Germline V lookup: CDR1 MGHRA, CDR2 YSYEKL. The V end was cut by 8 bases, the J end by 0 bases, with 22 bases between. The CDR3 bases are TGCGCCAGCTCGCCGGGGGGGCCCTACCATGCAACTAATGAAAAACTGTTTTTT. The encoded protein is CASSPGGPYHATNEKLFF.

This clone was counted a few times. The chain employs TRBV6-1 and TRBJ2-7; 7 bases match TRBD1. The ends lost 5 bases at V and 7 bases at J; junction bases unmatched: 11. Germline lookup yields CDR1 MNHNS and CDR2 SASEGT. The CDR3 spans 14 residues. The CDR3 loop reads CASSPTGSLREQYF. The CDR3 region has the DNA TGTGCCAGCAGTCCGACAGGGTCTTTGCGAGAGCAGTACTTC.

A few counts support this clone. The CDR3 bases are TGTGCCAGCAGCTCGAAGACTCCTAGGCATGCCTATAGCAATCAGCCCCAGCATTTT. This sequence encodes CASSSKTPRHAYSNQPQHF. The V and J genes are TRBV27 and TRBJ1-5; unclear D gene. The CDR3 has 19 residues. From germline, CDR1 is MNHEY and CDR2 SMNVEV (reference sequence). V lost 6 bases and J lost 0, with 24 bases in between.

The rearrangement links TRBV2 to TRBJ1-1, with D maybe TRBD1 (6 bases). The V end lost 6 bases, the J end lost 0 bases, and 11 bases lay between the germline ends. The CDR3 runs to 14 residues. CDR1 and CDR2 from the germline V gene are SNHLY and FYNNEI. The CDR3 sequence is CASRPDRMNTEAFF. The CDR3, as DNA: TGTGCCAGCAGACCCGACAGGATGAACACTGAAGCTTTCTTT.

The sample holds a few counts of this clone. The chain has TRBV7-3 and TRBJ2-7; 8 bases match TRBD1. In germline, CDR1 is SGHTA, CDR2 FQGTGA. After removal of 4 bases from V and 1 base from J, the junction contained 6 bases not matched to a gene. CDR3 length: 15 residues. Written as DNA, the CDR3 is TGTGCCAGCAGCTCAGCAGGGGGCCCATCCTACGAGCAGTACTTC. It specifies CASSSAGGPSYEQYF.

The chain employs TRBV4-2 and TRBJ2-1, with a weak D call TRBD2 (7 bases). The ends were cut back, 0 bases at V and 8 bases at J, with 20 bases in the middle. CDR1 and CDR2 (germline): LGHNA, YNFKEQ. The CDR3 consists of 17 residues. The CDR3: CASSQDRARGALDEQFF. The CDR3 DNA reads as TGTGCCAGCAGCCAAGATAGGGCCCGGGGGGCACTCGATGAGCAGTTCTTC.

This clone was detected a few times. The CDR3 DNA reads TGTGCCAGCAGTGCACAGGGTGGGAGGGCAGATACGCAGTATTTT. It codes for CASSAQGGRADTQYF. The chain is built from TRBV2 and TRBJ2-3; a weak D match, TRBD2 (7 bases). The CDR3 is 15 residues long. Trimming stripped 4 bases from V and 4 bases from J, with 15 bases between. Germline V gene lookup returns CDR1 SNHLY and CDR2 FYNNEI.